The clone carrying this T cell receptor (beta chain) came up many times. This entry is derived from a study of T cell repertoires in cytomegalovirus infection. Study context: Indications came from public TCR beta signatures; they pointed to CMV infection and to a matching HLA type.

TCRdb processed the reads anew with MiXCR; each CDR3 protein has one entry. The sample has 200,000 to 300,000 distinct CDR3 sequences, roughly an eighth seen once. Germline CDR1 is MNHNY and CDR2 is SVGAGI (reference sequence). This CDR3 is built from 15 residues. The ends lost 5 bases at V and 7 bases at J; junction bases unmatched: 5. This TCR was sampled from a human donor in good health (CMV status not recorded). Some clones in this sample may be carry-over from other donors' samples. This chain uses TRBV6-6 with TRBJ1-4; 12 nucleotides agree with TRBD1. Sequencing used PBMCs. This chain's CDR3 is CASSLGTGGSEKLFF. The CDR3 DNA sequence: TGTGCCAGCAGTCTTGGGACAGGGGGCAGTGAAAAACTGTTTTTT.